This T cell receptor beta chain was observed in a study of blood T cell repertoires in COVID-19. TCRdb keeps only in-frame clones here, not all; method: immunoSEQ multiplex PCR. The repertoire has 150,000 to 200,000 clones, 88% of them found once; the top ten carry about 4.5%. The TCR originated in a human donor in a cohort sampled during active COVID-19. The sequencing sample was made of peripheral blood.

The CDR3 DNA reads TGTGCCAGCAGCCTCCGGGACAGAAACACCGGGGAGCTGTTTTTT. This codes for CASSLRDRNTGELFF. The V call is TRBV7-9, the J call TRBJ2-2, with 7 bases that match TRBD1. This CDR3 contains 15 residues. Germline loops: CDR1 SEHNR, CDR2 FQNEAQ (reference sequence). The trim removed 5 bases at V and 2 bases at J, leaving 5 bases unmatched. Filled out from reference TRBV7-9 and TRBJ2-2, the complete variable domain reads DTGVSQNPRHKITKRGQNVTFRCDPISEHNRLYWYRQTLGQGPEFLTYFQNEAQLEKSRLLSDRFSAERPKGSFSTLEIQRTEQGDSAMYLCASSLRDRNTGELFFGEGSRLTVL.